The rows below give T cell receptor beta chains drawn from one sample of a study of cytomegalovirus exposure and HLA in healthy donors. TCRdb's copy holds only in-frame clones and misses some; the assay was immunoSEQ multiplex PCR. The sample contains about 83,000 clones, more than 70% of which appear only once. Sequenced material: PBMCs. These receptors were taken from a man between 60 and 75 years old in good health and CMV-seronegative. The CDR3 runs from the conserved cysteine through the conserved F or W. A D gene is named only where the DNA matches it firmly.

v_call,j_call,d_call,cdr3_aa
TRBV25-1,TRBJ2-2,-,CASSPGWELFF
TRBV2,TRBJ1-2,-,CASSDPGNYGYTF
TRBV6-1,TRBJ1-2,-,CASSEARYMSYGYTF
TRBV6-6,TRBJ1-3,-,CASRGDIGNTIYF
TRBV5-1,TRBJ2-7,-,CASSLVAGTNEQYF
TRBV9,TRBJ2-7,-,CASSPRQNSYEQYF
TRBV9,TRBJ1-5,TRBD1,CASSAGTGGQPQHF
TRBV5-1,TRBJ1-3,-,CASSLDSPGNTIYF
TRBV27,TRBJ2-7,-,CASSLYSETAFSYEQYF
TRBV2,TRBJ1-5,-,CASSESGLGNQPQHF
TRBV29-1,TRBJ1-2,-,CSVGGTYGYTF
TRBV7-9,TRBJ2-2,-,CASSSRGASTGELFF
TRBV29-1,TRBJ2-7,-,CSGRGNGEQYF
TRBV4-1,TRBJ2-1,TRBD2,CASSQDRGEVYEQFF
TRBV30,TRBJ2-4,-,CAWSGSKRTDRKNIQYF
TRBV30,TRBJ2-2,-,CAWRKRGGLSGELFF
TRBV19,TRBJ2-1,TRBD1,CASLGGQGADEQFF
TRBV11-2,TRBJ1-3,-,CASSFSTGPSGNTIYF
TRBV28,TRBJ1-1,-,CASSGRRAGTEAFF
TRBV27,TRBJ1-4,-,CASSFGSTNEKLFF
TRBV2,TRBJ2-7,-,CASTFGSPSYEQYF
TRBV2,TRBJ1-6,-,CASSREGQGSPLHF
TRBV19,TRBJ1-2,-,CASVSPGLGYGYTF
TRBV29-1,TRBJ2-5,-,CSAIPVRETQYF
TRBV6-1,TRBJ1-3,TRBD1,CASSETGHRSGNTIYF
TRBV27,TRBJ1-1,-,CASSSRGGSGTEAFF
TRBV6-1,TRBJ2-5,TRBD2,CASGGERGGQETQYF
TRBV10-3,TRBJ1-2,-,CATDSGDNYGYTF
TRBV7-9,TRBJ1-1,TRBD1,CASRDGQGLTEAFF